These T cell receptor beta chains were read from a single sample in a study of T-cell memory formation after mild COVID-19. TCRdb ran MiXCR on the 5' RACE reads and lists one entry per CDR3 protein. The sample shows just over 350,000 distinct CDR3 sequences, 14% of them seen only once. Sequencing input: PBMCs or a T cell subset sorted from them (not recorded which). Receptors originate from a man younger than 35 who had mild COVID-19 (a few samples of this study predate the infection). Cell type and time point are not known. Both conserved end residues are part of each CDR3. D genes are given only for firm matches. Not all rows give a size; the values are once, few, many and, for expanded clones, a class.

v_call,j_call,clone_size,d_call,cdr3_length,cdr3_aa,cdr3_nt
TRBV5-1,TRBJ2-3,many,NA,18,CASSLGVWRTLRTDTQYF,TGCGCCAGCAGCTTGGGGGTCTGGCGGACCCTAAGAACAGATACGCAGTATTTT
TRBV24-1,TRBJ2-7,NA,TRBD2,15,CATGAGGPQSHEQYF,TGTGCCACCGGCGCGGGAGGGCCTCAGTCCCACGAGCAGTACTTC
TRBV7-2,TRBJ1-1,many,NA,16,CASSPRGTGMNTEAFF,TGTGCCAGCAGCCCTCGGGGTACCGGGATGAACACTGAAGCTTTCTTT
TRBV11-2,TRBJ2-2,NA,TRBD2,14,CASSLGLAFGELFF,TGTGCCAGCAGCTTGGGACTAGCGTTCGGGGAGCTGTTTTTT
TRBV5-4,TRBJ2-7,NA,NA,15,CASSLVPGEVYEQYF,TGTGCCAGCAGCTTGGTCCCGGGGGAGGTCTACGAGCAGTACTTC
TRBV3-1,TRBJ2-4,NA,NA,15,CASSPAGQSPNIQYF,TGTGCCAGCAGCCCCGCGGGACAGTCTCCAAACATTCAGTACTTC
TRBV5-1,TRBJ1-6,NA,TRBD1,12,CASGTADSPLHF,TGCGCCAGCGGGACAGCCGATTCACCCCTCCACTTT
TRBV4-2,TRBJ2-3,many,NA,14,CASSQDERADTQYF,TGTGCCAGCAGCCAAGACGAGAGGGCAGATACGCAGTATTTT
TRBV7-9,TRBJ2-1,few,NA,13,CASSSGAQGEQFF,TGTGCCAGCAGCTCAGGGGCCCAGGGAGAGCAGTTCTTC
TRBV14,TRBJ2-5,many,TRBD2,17,CASSQDLVGLAGETQYF,TGTGCCAGCAGCCAAGATTTGGTAGGACTAGCGGGAGAGACCCAGTACTTC
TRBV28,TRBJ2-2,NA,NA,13,CASSLRDTGELFF,TGTGCCAGCAGTTTGCGGGACACCGGGGAGCTGTTTTTT
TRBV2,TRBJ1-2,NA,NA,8,CASGQLFF,TGTGCCAGCGGACAGCTTTTCTTC
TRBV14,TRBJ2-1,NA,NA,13,CASSQEVRDEQFF,TGTGCCAGCAGCCAAGAAGTTAGGGATGAGCAGTTCTTC
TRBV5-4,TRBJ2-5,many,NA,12,CASSLTAETQYF,TGTGCCAGCAGCCTGACAGCAGAGACCCAGTACTTC
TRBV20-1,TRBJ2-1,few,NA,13,CSAVVENYNEQFF,TGCAGTGCTGTGGTGGAGAACTACAATGAGCAGTTCTTC
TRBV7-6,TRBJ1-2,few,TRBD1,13,CASSRDSGYGYTF,TGTGCCAGCAGCCGGGACAGTGGCTATGGCTACACCTTC
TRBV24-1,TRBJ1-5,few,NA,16,CATSDFLSKGYQPQHF,TGTGCCACCAGTGATTTTCTGAGTAAGGGGTATCAGCCCCAGCATTTT
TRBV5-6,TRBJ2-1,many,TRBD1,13,CASSLDRGHEQFF,TGTGCCAGCAGCTTGGACAGGGGGCATGAGCAGTTCTTC
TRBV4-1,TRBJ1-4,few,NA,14,CASSQVGADEKLFF,TGCGCCAGCAGCCAAGTGGGGGCCGATGAAAAACTGTTTTTT
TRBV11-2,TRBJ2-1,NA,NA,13,CASSDTGMDEQFF,TGTGCCAGCAGCGACACAGGGATGGATGAGCAGTTCTTC
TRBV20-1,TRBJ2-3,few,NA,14,CSARDYVSTDTQYF,TGCAGTGCTAGAGATTATGTAAGCACAGATACGCAGTATTTT
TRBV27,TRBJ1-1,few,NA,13,CASRFRGNTEAFF,TGTGCCAGCAGGTTTCGGGGGAACACTGAAGCTTTCTTT
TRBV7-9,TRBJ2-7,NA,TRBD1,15,CASSGPGQGSYEQYF,TGTGCCAGCAGCGGCCCGGGACAGGGGTCCTACGAGCAGTACTTC
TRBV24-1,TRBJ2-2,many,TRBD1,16,CATSDFLGQGAGELFF,TGTGCCACCAGTGATTTCCTGGGACAGGGTGCCGGGGAGCTGTTTTTT
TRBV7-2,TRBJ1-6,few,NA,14,CASSQVRANSPLHF,TGTGCCAGCAGCCAGGTCAGGGCAAATTCACCCCTCCACTTT
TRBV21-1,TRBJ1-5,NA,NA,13,CASLKTENQPQHF,TGTGCCAGCCTCAAGACCGAAAATCAGCCCCAGCATTTT
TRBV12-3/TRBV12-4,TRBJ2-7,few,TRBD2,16,CASSRPSSGGLNEQYF,TGTGCCAGCAGCCGCCCATCTAGCGGGGGGCTCAACGAGCAGTACTTC
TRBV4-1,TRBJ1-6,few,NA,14,CASSQVPGRESLHF,TGCGCCAGCAGCCAAGTCCCGGGGAGGGAATCCCTCCACTTT
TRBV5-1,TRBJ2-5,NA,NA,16,CASSLFGRRAQETQYF,TGCGCCAGCAGCTTGTTTGGCCGACGGGCACAAGAGACCCAGTACTTC
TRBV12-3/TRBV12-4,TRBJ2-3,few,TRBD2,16,CASRWTSGGAPDTQYF,TGTGCCAGCAGATGGACTAGCGGGGGGGCCCCAGATACGCAGTATTTT
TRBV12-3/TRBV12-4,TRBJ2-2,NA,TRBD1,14,CASSLRQGDGELFF,TGTGCCAGCAGTCTACGACAGGGTGACGGGGAGCTGTTTTTT
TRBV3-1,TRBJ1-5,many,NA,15,CASSQDTGLNQPQHF,TGTGCCAGCAGCCAAGACACAGGTCTCAATCAGCCCCAGCATTTT
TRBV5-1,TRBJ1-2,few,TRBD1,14,CASSEIQGAGGYTF,TGCGCCAGCAGCGAAATACAGGGGGCGGGTGGCTACACCTTC
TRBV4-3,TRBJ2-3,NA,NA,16,CASSQGLPWGRDTQYF,TGCGCCAGCAGCCAGGGCCTGCCGTGGGGGCGAGATACGCAGTATTTT
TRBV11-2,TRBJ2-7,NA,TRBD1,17,CASSLARGDSRLNEQYF,TGTGCCAGCAGCTTAGCGAGAGGGGACAGCAGGCTAAACGAGCAGTACTTC